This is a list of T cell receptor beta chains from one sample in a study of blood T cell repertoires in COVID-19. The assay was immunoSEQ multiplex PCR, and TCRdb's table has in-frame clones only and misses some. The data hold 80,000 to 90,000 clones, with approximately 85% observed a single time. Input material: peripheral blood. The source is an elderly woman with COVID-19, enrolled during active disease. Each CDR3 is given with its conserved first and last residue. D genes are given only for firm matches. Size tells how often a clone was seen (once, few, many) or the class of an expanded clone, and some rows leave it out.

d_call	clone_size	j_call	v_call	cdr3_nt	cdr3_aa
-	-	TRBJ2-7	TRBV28	TGTGCCAGCAGGCCGCAGTACTACGAGCAGTACTTC	CASRPQYYEQYF
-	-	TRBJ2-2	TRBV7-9	TGTGCCAGCAGCACTCGACTGAACACCGGGGAGCTGTTTTTT	CASSTRLNTGELFF
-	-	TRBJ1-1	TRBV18	TGTGCCAGCTCACCATTTCGGGACACTGAAGCTTTCTTT	CASSPFRDTEAFF
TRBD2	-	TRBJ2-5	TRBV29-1	TGCAGCGTTGTGGGGGGGACTCAAGAGACCCAGTACTTC	CSVVGGTQETQYF
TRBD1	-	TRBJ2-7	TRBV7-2	TGTGCCAGCAGCTTAGCGCGGACAGGGGGAACCTACGAGCAGTACTTC	CASSLARTGGTYEQYF
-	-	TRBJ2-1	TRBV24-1	TGTGCCACCAGTGACACCCGACAGGGGACTAACAATGAGCAGTTCTTC	CATSDTRQGTNNEQFF
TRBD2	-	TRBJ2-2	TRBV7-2	TGTGCCAGCAGCTTAGAAGCGGGGGGGCGCACCGGGGAGCTGTTTTTT	CASSLEAGGRTGELFF
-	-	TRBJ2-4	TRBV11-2	TGTGCCAGCAGTTTTCGAGGGGGTCTCTACTTC	CASSFRGGLYF
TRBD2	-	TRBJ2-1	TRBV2	TGTGCCAGCAGTGTGAGCGGGAGCGGGATTGAGCAGTTCTTC	CASSVSGSGIEQFF
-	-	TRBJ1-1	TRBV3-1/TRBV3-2	TGTGCCAGCAGCCGTGCGTTGAACACTGAAGCTTTCTTT	CASSRALNTEAFF
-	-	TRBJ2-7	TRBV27	TGTGCCAGCAGTCCGGCCGCGACACCCCACGAGCAGTACTTC	CASSPAATPHEQYF
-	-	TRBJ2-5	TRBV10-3	TGTGCCATCGGACGCGGGGTCGAGGAGACCCAGTACTTC	CAIGRGVEETQYF
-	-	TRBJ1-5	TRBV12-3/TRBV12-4	TGTGCCAGCAGTTTAAATAACAATCAGCCCCAGCATTTT	CASSLNNNQPQHF
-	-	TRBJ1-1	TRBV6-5	TGTGCCAGCAGAGCCGGGAGCAAGCCCACTGAAGCTTTCTTT	CASRAGSKPTEAFF
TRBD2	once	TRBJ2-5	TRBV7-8	TGTGCCAGCAGCTTGAGCGGGAATCGGAGAGAGACCCAGTACTTC	CASSLSGNRRETQYF
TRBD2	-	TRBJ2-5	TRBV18	TGTGCCAGCTCACCAGTCGGAGCGGGAGAAGAGACCCAGTACTTC	CASSPVGAGEETQYF
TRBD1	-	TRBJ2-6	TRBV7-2	TGTGCCAGCAGCTTAAGACAGGGGGCGGGGGCCAACGTCCTGACTTTC	CASSLRQGAGANVLTF
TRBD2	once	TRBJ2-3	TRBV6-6	TGTGCCAGCAGTTCCGATCGCGGGGGTACCACAGATACGCAGTATTTT	CASSSDRGGTTDTQYF
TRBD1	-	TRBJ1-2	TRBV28	TGTGCCAGCAGTACGACCGGGACAGGGGACTATGGCTACACCTTC	CASSTTGTGDYGYTF
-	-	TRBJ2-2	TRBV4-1	TGCGCCAGCAGCCAAGACCCCAACAGGAGACACACCGGGGAGCTGTTTTTT	CASSQDPNRRHTGELFF
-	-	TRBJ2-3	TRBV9	TGTGCCAGCAGCCGGGACAACACAGATACGCAGTATTTT	CASSRDNTDTQYF
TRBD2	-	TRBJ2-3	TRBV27	TGTGCCAGCACTCCGGGACTAGCGGGATTCGGTACGCAGTATTTT	CASTPGLAGFGTQYF
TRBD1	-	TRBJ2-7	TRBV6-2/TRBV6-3	TGTGCCAGCAGTTACGGACAGGGGGCATGGACCTACGAGCAGTACTTC	CASSYGQGAWTYEQYF
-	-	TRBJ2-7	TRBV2	TGTGCCAGCAGTTTCAGGGCTGGCGAGCAGTACTTC	CASSFRAGEQYF
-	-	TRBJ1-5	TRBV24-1	TGTGCCACCAGTCCGGCGGGAGAAGGCAATCAGCCCCAGCATTTT	CATSPAGEGNQPQHF
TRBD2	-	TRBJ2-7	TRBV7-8	TGTGCCAGCAGCTACGGACTAGCGGCCTACGAGCAGTACTTC	CASSYGLAAYEQYF
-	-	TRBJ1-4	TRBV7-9	TGTGCCAGCAGCTTTAGCAGGGGCGATGAAAAACTGTTTTTT	CASSFSRGDEKLFF
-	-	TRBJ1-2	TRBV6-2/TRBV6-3	TGTGCCAGCAGTTACTCAGGTGGGAGCTATGGCTACACCTTC	CASSYSGGSYGYTF
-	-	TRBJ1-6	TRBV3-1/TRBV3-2	TGTGCCAGCAGCCCTCAAGGGAGAGGGGACTTTAACCCCCTCCACTTT	CASSPQGRGDFNPLHF
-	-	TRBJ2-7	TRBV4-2	TGTGCCAGCAGCCAAAGCCTCGACTGGTTCGAGCAGTACTTC	CASSQSLDWFEQYF
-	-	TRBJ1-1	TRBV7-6	TGTGCCAGCAGCTCGGACGGACAGAACACTGAAGCTTTCTTT	CASSSDGQNTEAFF